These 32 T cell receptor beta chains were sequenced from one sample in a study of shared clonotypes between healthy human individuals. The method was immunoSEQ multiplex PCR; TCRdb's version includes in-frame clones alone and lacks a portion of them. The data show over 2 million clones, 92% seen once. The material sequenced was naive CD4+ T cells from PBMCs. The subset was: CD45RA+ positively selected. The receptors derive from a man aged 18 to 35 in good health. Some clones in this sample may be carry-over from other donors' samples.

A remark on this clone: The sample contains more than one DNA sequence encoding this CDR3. DNA for the CDR3: TGTGCCAGCAGCCCGACAGGGACCGATACGCAGTATTTT. Amino acid sequence: CASSPTGTDTQYF. The V and J genes are TRBV7-3 and TRBJ2-3; TRBD1 aligns across 7 bases. The V segment lost 5 bases and the J segment 6 bases; nucleotides outside the gene matches: 5. This CDR3 is 13 amino acids long. Germline CDR1 SGHTA, CDR2 FQGTGA.

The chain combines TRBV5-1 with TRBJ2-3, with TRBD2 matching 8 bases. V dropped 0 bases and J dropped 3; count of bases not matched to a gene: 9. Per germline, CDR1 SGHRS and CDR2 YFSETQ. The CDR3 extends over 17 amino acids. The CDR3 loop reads CASSLVFSGGQTDTQYF. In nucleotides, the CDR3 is TGCGCCAGCAGCTTGGTTTTCTCGGGAGGGCAAACAGATACGCAGTATTTT.

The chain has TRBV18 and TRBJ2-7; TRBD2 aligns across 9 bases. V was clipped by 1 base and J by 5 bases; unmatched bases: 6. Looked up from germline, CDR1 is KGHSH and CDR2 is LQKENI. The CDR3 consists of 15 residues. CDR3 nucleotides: TGTGCCAGCTCACCACTGGCGGGAGGGATGGACGAGCAGTACTTC. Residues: CASSPLAGGMDEQYF.

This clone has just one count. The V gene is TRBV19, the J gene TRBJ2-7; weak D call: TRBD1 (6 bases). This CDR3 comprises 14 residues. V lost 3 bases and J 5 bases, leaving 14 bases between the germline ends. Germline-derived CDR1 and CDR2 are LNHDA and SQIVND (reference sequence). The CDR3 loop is CASSMDSRRDEQYF. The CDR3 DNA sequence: TGTGCCAGTAGTATGGACAGCCGCAGGGACGAGCAGTACTTC.

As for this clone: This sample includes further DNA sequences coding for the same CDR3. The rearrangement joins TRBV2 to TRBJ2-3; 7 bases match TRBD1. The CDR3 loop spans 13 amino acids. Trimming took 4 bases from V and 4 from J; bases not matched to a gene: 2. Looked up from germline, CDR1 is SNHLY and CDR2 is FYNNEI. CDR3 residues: CASSGQGADTQYF. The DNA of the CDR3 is TGTGCCAGCAGTGGACAGGGTGCAGATACGCAGTATTTT.

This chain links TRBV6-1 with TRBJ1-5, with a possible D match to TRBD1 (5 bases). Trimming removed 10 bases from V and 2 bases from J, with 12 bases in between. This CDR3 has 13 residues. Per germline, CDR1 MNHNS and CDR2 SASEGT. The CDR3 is CATSGKGNQPQHF. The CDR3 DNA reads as TGTGCCACGTCAGGGAAGGGCAATCAGCCCCAGCATTTT.

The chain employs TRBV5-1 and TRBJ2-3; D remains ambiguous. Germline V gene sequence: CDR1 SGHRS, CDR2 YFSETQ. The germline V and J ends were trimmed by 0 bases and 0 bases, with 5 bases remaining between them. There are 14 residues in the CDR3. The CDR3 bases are TGCGCCAGCAGCTTGGCCCTTAGCACAGATACGCAGTATTTT. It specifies CASSLALSTDTQYF.

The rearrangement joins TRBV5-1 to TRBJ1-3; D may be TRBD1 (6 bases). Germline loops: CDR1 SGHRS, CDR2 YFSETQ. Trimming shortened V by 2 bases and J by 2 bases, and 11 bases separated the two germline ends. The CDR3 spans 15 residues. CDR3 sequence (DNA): TGCGCCAGCAGCTTAGGGGGTCCCGCTGGAAACACCATATATTTT. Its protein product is CASSLGGPAGNTIYF.

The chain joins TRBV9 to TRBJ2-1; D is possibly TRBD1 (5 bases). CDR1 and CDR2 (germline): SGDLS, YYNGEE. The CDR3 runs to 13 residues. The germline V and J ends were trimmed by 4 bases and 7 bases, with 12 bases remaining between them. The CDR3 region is CASSRGTRNEQFF. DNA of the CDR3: TGTGCCAGCAGCAGGGGTACAAGGAATGAGCAGTTCTTC.

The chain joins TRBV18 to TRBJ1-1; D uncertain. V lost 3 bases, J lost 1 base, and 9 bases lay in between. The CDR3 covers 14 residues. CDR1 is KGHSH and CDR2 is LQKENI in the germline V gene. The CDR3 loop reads CASSPTLSNTEAFF. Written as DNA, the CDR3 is TGTGCCAGCTCACCGACTCTATCGAACACTGAAGCTTTCTTT.

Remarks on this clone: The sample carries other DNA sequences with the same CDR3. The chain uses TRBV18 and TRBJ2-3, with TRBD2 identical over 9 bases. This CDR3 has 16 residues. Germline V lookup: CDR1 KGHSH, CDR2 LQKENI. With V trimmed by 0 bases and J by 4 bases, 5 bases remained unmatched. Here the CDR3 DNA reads TGTGCCAGCTCACCACCGGGACTAGCTGGCGCAGATACGCAGTATTTT. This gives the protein CASSPPGLAGADTQYF.

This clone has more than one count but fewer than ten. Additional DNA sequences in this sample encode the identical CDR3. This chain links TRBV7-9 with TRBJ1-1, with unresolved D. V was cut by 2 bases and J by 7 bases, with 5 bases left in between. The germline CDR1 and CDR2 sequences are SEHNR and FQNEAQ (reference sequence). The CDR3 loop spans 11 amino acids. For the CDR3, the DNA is TGTGCCAGCAGCTTACCACTTGAAGCTTTCTTT. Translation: CASSLPLEAFF. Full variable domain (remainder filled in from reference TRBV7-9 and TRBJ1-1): DTGVSQNPRHKITKRGQNVTFRCDPISEHNRLYWYRQTLGQGPEFLTYFQNEAQLEKSRLLSDRFSAERPKGSFSTLEIQRTEQGDSAMYLCASSLPLEAFFGQGTRLTVV.

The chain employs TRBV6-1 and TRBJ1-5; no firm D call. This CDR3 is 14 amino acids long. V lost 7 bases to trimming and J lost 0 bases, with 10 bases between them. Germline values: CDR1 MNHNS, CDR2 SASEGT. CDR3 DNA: TGTGCCAGCACGACGGCCGGTAGCAATCAGCCCCAGCATTTT. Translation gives CASTTAGSNQPQHF.

CDR3 nucleotide sequence: TGTGCCAGCAGTCGCCGGGACAGGGGAAACGAAAAACTGTTTTTT. This sequence encodes CASSRRDRGNEKLFF. This chain connects TRBV28 to TRBJ1-4, with 10 positions matching TRBD1. With 5 bases clipped from V and 8 bases from J, the junction kept 8 bases outside the gene matches. Germline CDR1 and CDR2: MDHEN and SYDVKM. This CDR3 comprises 15 residues.

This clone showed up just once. The CDR3 protein is CASSPTGAVHTDTQYF. The CDR3 coding sequence is TGTGCCAGCAGTCCCACGGGGGCCGTTCACACAGATACGCAGTATTTT. The chain links TRBV28 to TRBJ2-3; D is perhaps TRBD1 or TRBD2 (6 bases each). The CDR3 has 16 residues. Germline values: CDR1 MDHEN, CDR2 SYDVKM. V was shortened by 5 bases and J by 2 bases, with 17 bases between the two germline ends.

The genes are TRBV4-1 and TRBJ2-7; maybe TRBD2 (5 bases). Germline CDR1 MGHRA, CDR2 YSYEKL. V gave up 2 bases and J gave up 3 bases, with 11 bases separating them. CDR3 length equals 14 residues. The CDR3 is CASSQKFGDYEQYF. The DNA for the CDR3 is TGCGCCAGCAGCCAAAAGTTCGGGGACTACGAGCAGTACTTC.

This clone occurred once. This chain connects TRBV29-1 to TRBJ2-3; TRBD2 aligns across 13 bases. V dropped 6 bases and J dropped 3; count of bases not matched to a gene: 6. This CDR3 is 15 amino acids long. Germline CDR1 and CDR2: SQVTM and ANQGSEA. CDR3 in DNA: TGCAGCGTCTCGGGGACTAGCGGGAAGACAGATACGCAGTATTTT. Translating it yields CSVSGTSGKTDTQYF.

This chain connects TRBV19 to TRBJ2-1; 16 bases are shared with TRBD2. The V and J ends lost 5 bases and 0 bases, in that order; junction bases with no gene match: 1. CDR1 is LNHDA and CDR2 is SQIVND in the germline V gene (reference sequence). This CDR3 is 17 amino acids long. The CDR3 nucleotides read TGTGCCAGTAGTGGGACTAGCGGGAGGGTCTCCTACAATGAGCAGTTCTTC. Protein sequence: CASSGTSGRVSYNEQFF.

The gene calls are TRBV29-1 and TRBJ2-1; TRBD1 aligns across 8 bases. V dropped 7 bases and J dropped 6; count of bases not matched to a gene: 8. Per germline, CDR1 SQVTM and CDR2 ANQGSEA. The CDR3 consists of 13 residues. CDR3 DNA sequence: TGCAGCGCCAGGACAGGGACCTCCAATGAGCAGTTCTTC. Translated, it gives CSARTGTSNEQFF.

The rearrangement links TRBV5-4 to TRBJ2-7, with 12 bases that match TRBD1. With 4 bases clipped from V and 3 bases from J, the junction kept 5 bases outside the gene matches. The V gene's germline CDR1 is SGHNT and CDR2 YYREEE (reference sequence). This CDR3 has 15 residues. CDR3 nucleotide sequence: TGTGCCAGCAGCCTAGGGACAGGGGGCTTCTACGAGCAGTACTTC. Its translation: CASSLGTGGFYEQYF. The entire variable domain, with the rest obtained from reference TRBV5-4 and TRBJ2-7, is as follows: ETGVTQSPTHLIKTRGQQVTLRCSSQSGHNTVSWYQQALGQGPQFIFQYYREEENGRGNFPPRFSGLQFPNYSSELNVNALELDDSALYLCASSLGTGGFYEQYFGPGTRLTVT.

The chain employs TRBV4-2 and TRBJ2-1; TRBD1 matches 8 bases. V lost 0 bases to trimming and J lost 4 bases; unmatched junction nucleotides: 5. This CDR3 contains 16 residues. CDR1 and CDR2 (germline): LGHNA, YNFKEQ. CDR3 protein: CASSQDLRTGYNEQFF. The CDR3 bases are TGTGCCAGCAGCCAAGATCTTCGGACAGGGTACAATGAGCAGTTCTTC.

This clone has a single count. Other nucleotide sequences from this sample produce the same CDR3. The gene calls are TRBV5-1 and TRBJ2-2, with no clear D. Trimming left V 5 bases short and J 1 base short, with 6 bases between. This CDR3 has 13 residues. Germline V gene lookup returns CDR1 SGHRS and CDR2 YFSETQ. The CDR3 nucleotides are TGCGCCAGCAGAGAAGGGAACACCGGGGAGCTGTTTTTT. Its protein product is CASREGNTGELFF.

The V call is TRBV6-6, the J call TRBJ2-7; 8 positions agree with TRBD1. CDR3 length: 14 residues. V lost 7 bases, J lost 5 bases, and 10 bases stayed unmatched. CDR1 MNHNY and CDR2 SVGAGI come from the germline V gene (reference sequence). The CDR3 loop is CASTLPGQDNEQYF. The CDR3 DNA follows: TGTGCCAGCACCCTCCCGGGACAGGACAACGAGCAGTACTTC.

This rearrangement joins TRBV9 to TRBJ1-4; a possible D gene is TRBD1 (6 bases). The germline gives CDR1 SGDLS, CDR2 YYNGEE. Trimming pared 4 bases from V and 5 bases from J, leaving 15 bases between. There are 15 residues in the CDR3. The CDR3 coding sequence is TGTGCCAGCAGCCCGGGGGCAGGAAAGAATGAAAAACTGTTTTTT. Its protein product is CASSPGAGKNEKLFF. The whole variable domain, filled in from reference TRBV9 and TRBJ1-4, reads DSGVTQTPKHLITATGQRVTLRCSPRSGDLSVYWYQQSLDQGLQFLIQYYNGEERAKGNILERFSAQQFPDLHSELNLSSLELGDSALYFCASSPGAGKNEKLFFGSGTQLSVL.

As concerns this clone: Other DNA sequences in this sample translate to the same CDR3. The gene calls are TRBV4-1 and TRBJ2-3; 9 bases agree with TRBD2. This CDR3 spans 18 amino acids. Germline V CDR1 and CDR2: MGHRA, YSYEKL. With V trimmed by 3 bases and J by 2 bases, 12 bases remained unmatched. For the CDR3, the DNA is TGCGCCAGCAGCCAGGAGTTTAGCGGGAGAGGTTCCACAGATACGCAGTATTTT. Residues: CASSQEFSGRGSTDTQYF.

The CDR3 protein is CASSLRTASGNTIYF. The CDR3 DNA follows: TGTGCCAGCAGTCTCCGGACAGCCTCTGGAAACACCATATATTTT. This chain connects TRBV28 to TRBJ1-3; TRBD1 is a possible D gene (6 bases). This CDR3 has 15 amino acids. Trimming pared 5 bases from V and 0 bases from J, leaving 11 bases between. CDR1 is MDHEN, CDR2 SYDVKM, per germline.

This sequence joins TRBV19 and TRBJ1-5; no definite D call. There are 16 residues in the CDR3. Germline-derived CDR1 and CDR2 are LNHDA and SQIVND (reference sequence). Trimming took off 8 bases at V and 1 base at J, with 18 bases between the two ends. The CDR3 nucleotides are TGTGCCAGTCACGCCGGGCAGGTAGGAAGCAATCAGCCCCAGCATTTT. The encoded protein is CASHAGQVGSNQPQHF.

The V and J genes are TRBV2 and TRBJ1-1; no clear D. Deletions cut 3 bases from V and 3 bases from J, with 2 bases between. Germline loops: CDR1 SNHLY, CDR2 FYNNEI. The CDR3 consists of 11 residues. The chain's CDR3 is CASSEDTEAFF. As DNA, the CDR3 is TGTGCCAGCAGTGAGGACACTGAAGCTTTCTTT. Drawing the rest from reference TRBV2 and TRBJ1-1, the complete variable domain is EPEVTQTPSHQVTQMGQEVILRCVPISNHLYFYWYRQILGQKVEFLVSFYNNEISEKSEIFDDQFSVERPDGSNFTLKIRSTKLEDSAMYFCASSEDTEAFFGQGTRLTVV.

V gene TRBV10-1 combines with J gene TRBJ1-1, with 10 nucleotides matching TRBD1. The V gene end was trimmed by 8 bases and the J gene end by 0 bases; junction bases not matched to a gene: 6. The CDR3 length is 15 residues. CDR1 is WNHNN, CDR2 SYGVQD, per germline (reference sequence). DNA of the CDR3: TGCGCCAGCTCCGGACAGGGGGGGATGAACACTGAAGCTTTCTTT. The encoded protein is CASSGQGGMNTEAFF.

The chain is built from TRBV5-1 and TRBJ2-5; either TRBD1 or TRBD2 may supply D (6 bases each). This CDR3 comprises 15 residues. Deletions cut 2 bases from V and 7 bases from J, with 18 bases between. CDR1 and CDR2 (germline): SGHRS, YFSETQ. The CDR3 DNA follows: TGCGCCAGCAGCTTAACGGGGGATGGGGGCGCGACCCAGTACTTC. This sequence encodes CASSLTGDGGATQYF.

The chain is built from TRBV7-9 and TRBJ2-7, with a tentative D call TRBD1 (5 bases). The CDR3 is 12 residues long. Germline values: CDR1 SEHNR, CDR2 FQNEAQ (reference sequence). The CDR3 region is CALQKGSYEQYF. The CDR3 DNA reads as TGTGCGCTCCAGAAGGGGTCCTACGAGCAGTACTTC.

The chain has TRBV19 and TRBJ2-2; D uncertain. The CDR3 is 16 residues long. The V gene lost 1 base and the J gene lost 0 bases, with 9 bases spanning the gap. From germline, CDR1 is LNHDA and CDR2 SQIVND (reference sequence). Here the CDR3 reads CASSIGAWTNTGELFF. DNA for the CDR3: TGTGCCAGTAGTATAGGGGCGTGGACGAACACCGGGGAGCTGTTTTTT.